This TCR beta chain is from a study of blood T cell repertoires in COVID-19. Overall study: Acute-phase and convalescent COVID-19 samples originated in the United States, Italy and Spain. Sources were T cells, B-cell-depleted T cells, or PBMCs; the material itself was cDNA or gDNA.

The authors' processing: Cell counts per sample came from amplifying reference gene primers. Libraries were prepared by immunoSEQ multiplex PCR; TCRdb keeps only in-frame clonotypes and omits some of them. D and trimming were read from the DNA, whereas the V and J calls and clone size are those reported in that table. Of about 64,000 clones listed, more than 70% are singletons. V shed 3 bases, J shed 6 bases, and the junction held 12 bases outside the gene matches. Germline V CDR1 and CDR2: SGDLS, YYNGEE. This CDR3 has 17 amino acids. The sequence was obtained from a man between 70 and 80 years old with acute or convalescent COVID-19. The sample consisted of peripheral blood. This chain joins TRBV9 and TRBJ1-6, with TRBD1 matching 7 bases. The CDR3 nucleotides read TGTGCCAGCAGCGCCCTCAGGGGGGAGGCTGCTAATTCACCCCTCCACTTT. As protein: CASSALRGEAANSPLHF.